This entry features one T cell receptor (beta chain) sequence. Antigen: not known. Germline-derived CDR1 and CDR2 are SGHDT and YYEEEE. CDR3 length: 18 residues. Trimming removed 2 bases from V and 1 base from J; junction bases left unmatched: 6. 60 Vbeta and 13 Jbeta primers were used in PCR. The data were produced by immunoSEQ multiplex PCR, yet TCRdb's version contains in-frame clones alone and is incomplete. The sample includes under 200,000 clones, about 80% of them seen just once. The data were taken from a study of cytomegalovirus exposure and HLA in healthy donors. Broader study findings: Association with HLA alleles at 0.05 false discovery rate was found for around 15,000 TCR beta sequences in a later analysis. For TCR beta chains, V- and J-gene trimming was later linked to a missense DCLRE1C variant. Common viral pathogens seemed, in a later analysis, to connect with several of the most significant clusters. Being productive about 87% or about 30% of the time was typical of most TCR beta V segments in an earlier analysis.

Input material: PBMCs. The clonotype comes from a man aged 40-49 years in good health and CMV-seronegative. The chain joins TRBV5-6 to TRBJ2-3; the match to TRBD2 covers 14 bases. The CDR3 loop reads CASSLPGGLAGGTDTQYF. DNA of the CDR3: TGTGCCAGCAGCTTACCCGGGGGACTAGCGGGAGGCACAGATACGCAGTATTTT.